This section outlines one T cell receptor (beta chain) sequence together with its context. The J segment lost 4 bases and the V segment lost 3 bases, leaving 8 bases of the junction unmatched. In germline, CDR1 is LNHNV, CDR2 YYDKDF (reference sequence). CDR3 size: 16 residues. The sample comes from a study of blood T cell repertoires in COVID-19. Looking at the study overall: Whether acute or convalescent, the COVID-19 samples came from the United States, Italy and Spain. PBMCs, B-cell-depleted T cells, or T cells provided the cDNA or gDNA that made up the material.

Here immunoSEQ multiplex PCR was the method, and the copy in TCRdb shows in-frame clones only, minus some. The table includes around 140,000 clones, roughly 80% detected once. The rearrangement joins TRBV15 to TRBJ2-2; 7 positions match TRBD1. Sample: peripheral blood. The clonotype originates from an older man who had recovered from COVID-19. The CDR3 DNA reads as TGTGCCACCAGCAGGAGGCAGGGGGTGGGCACCGGGGAGCTGTTTTTT. Amino acid sequence: CATSRRQGVGTGELFF.